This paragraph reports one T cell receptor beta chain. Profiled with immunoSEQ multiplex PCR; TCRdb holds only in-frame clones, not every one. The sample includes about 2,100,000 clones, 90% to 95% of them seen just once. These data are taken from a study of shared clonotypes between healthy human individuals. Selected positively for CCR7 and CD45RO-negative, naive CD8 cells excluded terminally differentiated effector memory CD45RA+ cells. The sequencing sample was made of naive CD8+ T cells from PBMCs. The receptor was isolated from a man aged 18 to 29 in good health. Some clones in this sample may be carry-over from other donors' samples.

CDR3 DNA sequence: TGTGCCAGCAGCTTGCGGGGTTTACACATTCAGTACTTC. Amino acid sequence: CASSLRGLHIQYF. The chain joins TRBV5-4 to TRBJ2-4; possible D gene TRBD2, 5 bases. This CDR3 is built from 13 residues. With 1 base removed from V and 8 bases from J, the gap between germline ends came to 10 bases. CDR1 SGHNT and CDR2 YYREEE come from the germline V gene (reference sequence).